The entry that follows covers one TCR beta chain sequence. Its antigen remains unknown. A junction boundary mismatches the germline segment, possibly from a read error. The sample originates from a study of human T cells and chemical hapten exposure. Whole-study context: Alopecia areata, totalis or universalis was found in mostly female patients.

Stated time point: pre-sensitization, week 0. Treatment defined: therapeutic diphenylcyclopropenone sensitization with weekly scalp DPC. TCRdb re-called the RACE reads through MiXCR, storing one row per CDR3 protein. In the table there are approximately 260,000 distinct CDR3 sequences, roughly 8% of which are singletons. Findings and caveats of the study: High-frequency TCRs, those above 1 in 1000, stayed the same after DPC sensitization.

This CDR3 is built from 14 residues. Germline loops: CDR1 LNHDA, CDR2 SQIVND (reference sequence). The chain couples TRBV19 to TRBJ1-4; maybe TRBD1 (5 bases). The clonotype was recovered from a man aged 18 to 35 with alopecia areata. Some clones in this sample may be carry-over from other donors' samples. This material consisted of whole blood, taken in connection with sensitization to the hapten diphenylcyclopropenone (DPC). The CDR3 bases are TGTGCCAGTAGTAGGATTGGGACTAATGGAAAACTGTTTTTT. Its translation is CASSRIGTNGKLFF.